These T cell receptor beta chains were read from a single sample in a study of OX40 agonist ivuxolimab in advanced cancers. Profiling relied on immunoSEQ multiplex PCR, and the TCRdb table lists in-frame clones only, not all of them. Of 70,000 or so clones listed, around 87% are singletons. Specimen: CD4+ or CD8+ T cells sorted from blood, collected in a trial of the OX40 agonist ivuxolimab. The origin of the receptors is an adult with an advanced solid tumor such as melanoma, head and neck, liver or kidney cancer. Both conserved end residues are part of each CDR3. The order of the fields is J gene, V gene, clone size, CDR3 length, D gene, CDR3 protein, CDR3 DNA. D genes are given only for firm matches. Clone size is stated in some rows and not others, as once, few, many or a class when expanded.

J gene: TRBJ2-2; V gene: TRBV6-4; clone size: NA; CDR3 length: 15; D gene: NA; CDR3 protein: CASRDPGRDTGELFF; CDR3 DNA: TGTGCCAGCAGGGACCCCGGTCGGGACACCGGGGAGCTGTTTTTT
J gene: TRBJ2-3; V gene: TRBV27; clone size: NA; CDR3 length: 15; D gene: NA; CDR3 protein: CASRRGDSRTDTQYF; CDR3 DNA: TGTGCCAGCAGAAGGGGCGACAGCCGCACAGATACGCAGTATTTT
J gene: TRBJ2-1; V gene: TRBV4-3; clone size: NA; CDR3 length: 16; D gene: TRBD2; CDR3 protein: CASSQDFAGGHNEQFF; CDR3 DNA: TGCGCCAGCAGCCAAGATTTTGCGGGAGGGCACAATGAGCAGTTCTTC
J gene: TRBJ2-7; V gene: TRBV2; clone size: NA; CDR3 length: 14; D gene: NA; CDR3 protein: CASMFGRLVDEQYF; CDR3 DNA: TGTGCCAGCATGTTTGGGCGCCTCGTCGACGAGCAGTACTTC
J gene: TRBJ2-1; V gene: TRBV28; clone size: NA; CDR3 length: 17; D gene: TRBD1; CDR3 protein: CASRTPGRTGSYNEQFF; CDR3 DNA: TGTGCCAGCAGAACCCCGGGACGGACAGGCTCCTACAATGAGCAGTTCTTC
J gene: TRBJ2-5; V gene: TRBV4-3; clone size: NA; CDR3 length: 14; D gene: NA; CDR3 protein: CASSQELLKETQYF; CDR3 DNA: TGCGCCAGCAGCCAAGAACTACTCAAAGAGACCCAGTACTTC
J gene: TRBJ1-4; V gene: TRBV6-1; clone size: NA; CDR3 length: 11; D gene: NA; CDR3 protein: CASAGGEKLFF; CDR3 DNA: TGTGCCTCTGCGGGGGGGGAAAAACTGTTTTTT
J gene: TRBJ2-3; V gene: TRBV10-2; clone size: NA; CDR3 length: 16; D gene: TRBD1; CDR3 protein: CASSSLRTGVADTQYF; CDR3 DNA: TGCGCCAGCAGTAGCCTCCGGACAGGGGTGGCGGATACGCAGTATTTT
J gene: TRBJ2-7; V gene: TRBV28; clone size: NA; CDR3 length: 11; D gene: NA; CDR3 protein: CASSLNYEQYF; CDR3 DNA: TGTGCCAGCAGTTTAAACTACGAGCAGTACTTC
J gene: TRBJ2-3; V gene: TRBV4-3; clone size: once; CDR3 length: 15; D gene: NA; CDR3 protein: CASSHIRGSTDTQYF; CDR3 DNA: TGCGCCAGCAGCCATATTCGGGGAAGCACAGATACGCAGTATTTT
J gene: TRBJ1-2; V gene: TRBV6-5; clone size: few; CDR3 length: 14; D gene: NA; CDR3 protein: CASRLPGQAYGYTF; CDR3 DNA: TGTGCCAGCAGGCTACCGGGACAAGCCTATGGCTACACCTTC
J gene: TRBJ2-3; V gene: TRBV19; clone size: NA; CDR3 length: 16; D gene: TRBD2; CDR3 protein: CASSMFREGAGGAQYF; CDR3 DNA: TGTGCCAGTAGTATGTTTCGGGAGGGCGCAGGAGGGGCGCAGTATTTT
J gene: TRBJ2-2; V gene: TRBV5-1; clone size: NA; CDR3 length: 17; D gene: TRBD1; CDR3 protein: CASSFAPGQGVAGELFF; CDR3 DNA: TGCGCCAGCAGCTTCGCCCCGGGACAGGGGGTCGCCGGGGAGCTGTTTTTT
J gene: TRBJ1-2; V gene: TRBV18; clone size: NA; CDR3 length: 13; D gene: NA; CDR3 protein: CASSPDRNYGYTF; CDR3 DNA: TGTGCCAGCTCCCCGGACAGAAACTATGGCTACACCTTC